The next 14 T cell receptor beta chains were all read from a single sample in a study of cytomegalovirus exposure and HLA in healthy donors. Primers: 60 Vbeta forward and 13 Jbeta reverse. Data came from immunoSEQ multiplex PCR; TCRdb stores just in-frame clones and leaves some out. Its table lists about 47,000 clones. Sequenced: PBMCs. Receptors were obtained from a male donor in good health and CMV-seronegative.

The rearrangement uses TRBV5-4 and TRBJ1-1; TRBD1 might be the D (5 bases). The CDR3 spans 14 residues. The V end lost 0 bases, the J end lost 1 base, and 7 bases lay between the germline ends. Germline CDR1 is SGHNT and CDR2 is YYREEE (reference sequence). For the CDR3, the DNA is TGTGCCAGCAGCTTGGGCAGGGCGAACACTGAAGCTTTCTTT. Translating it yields CASSLGRANTEAFF.

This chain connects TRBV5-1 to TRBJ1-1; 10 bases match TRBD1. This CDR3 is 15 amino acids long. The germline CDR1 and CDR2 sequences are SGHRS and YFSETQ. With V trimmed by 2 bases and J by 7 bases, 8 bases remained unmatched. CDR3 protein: CASSFTGQGGIEAFF. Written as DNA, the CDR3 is TGCGCCAGCAGCTTTACTGGACAGGGGGGTATTGAAGCTTTCTTT.

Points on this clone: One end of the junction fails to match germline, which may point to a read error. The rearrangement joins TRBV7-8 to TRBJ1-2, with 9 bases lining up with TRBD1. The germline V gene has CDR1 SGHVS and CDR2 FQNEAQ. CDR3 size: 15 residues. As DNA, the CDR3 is TGTGCCAGCAGCTTAGCGGGACAGGGAAGCTATGGCCACACCTTC. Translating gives CASSLAGQGSYGHTF.

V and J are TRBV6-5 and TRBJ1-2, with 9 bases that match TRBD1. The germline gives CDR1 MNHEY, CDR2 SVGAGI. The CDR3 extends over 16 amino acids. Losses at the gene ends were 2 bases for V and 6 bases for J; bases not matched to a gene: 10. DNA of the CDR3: TGTGCCAGCAGTTACCTCCCGGGACAGGGCCCCAATGGCTACACCTTC. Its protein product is CASSYLPGQGPNGYTF.

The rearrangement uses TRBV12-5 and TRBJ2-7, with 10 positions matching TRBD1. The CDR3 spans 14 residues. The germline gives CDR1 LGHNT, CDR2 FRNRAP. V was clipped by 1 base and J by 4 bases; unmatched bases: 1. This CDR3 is CASGLEGQGYEQYF. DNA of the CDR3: TGTGCTAGTGGTTTGGAGGGACAGGGGTACGAGCAGTACTTC.

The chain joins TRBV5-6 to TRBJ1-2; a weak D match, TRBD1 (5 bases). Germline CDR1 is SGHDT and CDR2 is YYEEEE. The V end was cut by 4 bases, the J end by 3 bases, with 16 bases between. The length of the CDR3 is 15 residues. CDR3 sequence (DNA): TGTGCCAGCAGCCTGGGTGGAGGGGTATACTATGGCTACACCTTC. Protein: CASSLGGGVYYGYTF.

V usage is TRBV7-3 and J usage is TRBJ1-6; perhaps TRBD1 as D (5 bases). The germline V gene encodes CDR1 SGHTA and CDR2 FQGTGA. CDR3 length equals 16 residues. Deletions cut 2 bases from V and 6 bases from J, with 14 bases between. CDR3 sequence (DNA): TGTGCCAGCAGCTTAGGGCCGGGACTTGGTAATTCACCCCTCCACTTT. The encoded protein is CASSLGPGLGNSPLHF.

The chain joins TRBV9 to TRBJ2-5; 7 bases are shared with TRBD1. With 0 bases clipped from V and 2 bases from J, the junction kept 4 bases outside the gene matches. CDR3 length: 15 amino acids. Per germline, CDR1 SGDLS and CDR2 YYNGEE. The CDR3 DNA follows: TGTGCCAGCAGCGTAGCGGGGACAGCTCAAGAGACCCAGTACTTC. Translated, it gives CASSVAGTAQETQYF.

DNA for the CDR3: TGCGCCAGCAGCCAAGCGGAGAGCTCCTACGAGCAGTACTTC. Translated, it gives CASSQAESSYEQYF. The V call is TRBV4-1, the J call TRBJ2-7; unclear D gene. This CDR3 has 14 amino acids. Trimming shortened V by 1 base and J by 0 bases, and 7 bases separated the two germline ends. Germline V lookup: CDR1 MGHRA, CDR2 YSYEKL.

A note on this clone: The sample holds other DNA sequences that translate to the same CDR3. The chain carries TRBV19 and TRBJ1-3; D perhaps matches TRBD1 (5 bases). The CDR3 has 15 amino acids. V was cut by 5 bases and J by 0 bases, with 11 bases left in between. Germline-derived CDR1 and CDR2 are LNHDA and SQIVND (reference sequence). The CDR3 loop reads CASSRRGSSGNTIYF. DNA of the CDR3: TGTGCCAGTAGTCGTAGGGGTTCCTCTGGAAACACCATATATTTT.

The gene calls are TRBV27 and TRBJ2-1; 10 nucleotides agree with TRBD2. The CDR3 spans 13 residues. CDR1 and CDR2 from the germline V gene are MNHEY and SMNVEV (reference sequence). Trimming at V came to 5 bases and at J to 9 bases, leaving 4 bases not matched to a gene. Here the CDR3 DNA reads TGTGCCAGCAGTATAAGCGGGGGGGCTGAGCAGTTCTTC. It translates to CASSISGGAEQFF.

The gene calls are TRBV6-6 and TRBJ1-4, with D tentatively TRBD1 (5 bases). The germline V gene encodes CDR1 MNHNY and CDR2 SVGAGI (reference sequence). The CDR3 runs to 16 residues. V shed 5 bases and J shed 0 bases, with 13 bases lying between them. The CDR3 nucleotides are TGTGCCAGCAGTCCTCGTGGGGCAGCAACTAATGAAAAACTGTTTTTT. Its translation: CASSPRGAATNEKLFF.

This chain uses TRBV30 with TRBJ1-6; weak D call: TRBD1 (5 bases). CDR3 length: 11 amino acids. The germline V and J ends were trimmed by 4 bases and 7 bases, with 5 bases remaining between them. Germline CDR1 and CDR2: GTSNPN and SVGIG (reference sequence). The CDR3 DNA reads TGTGCCTGGACAGGGAATTCACCCCTCCACTTT. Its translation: CAWTGNSPLHF.

CDR3 sequence reads: CASSEGRGTTDTQYF. The DNA for the CDR3 is TGTGCCAGCAGTGAGGGGCGGGGGACAACAGATACGCAGTATTTT. The chain has TRBV2 and TRBJ2-3, with D perhaps TRBD2 (7 bases). The CDR3 is made up of 15 amino acids. V gave up 3 bases and J gave up 3 bases, with 13 bases separating them. CDR1 SNHLY and CDR2 FYNNEI come from the germline V gene.